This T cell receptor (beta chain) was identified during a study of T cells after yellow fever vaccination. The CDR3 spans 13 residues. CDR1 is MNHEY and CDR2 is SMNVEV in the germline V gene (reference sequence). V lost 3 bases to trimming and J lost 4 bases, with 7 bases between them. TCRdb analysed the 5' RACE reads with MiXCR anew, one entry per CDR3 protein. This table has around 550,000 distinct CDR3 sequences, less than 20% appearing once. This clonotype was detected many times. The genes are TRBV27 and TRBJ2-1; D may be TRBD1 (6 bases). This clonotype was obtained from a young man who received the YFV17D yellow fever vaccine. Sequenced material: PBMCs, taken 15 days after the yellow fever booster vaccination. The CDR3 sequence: CASSFGQYNEQFF. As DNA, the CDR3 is TGTGCCAGCAGTTTCGGACAGTACAATGAGCAGTTCTTC.